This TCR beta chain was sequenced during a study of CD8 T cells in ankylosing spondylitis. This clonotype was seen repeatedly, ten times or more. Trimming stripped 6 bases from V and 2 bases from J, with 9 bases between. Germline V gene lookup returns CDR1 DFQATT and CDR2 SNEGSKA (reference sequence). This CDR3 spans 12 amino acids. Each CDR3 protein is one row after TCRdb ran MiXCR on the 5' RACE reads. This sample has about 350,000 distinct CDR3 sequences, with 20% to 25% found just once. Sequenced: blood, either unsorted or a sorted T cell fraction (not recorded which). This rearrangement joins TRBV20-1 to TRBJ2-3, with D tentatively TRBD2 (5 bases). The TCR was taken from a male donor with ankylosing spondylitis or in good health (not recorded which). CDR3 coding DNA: TGCAGTGCGCCAGCGGTCACAGATACGCAGTATTTT. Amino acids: CSAPAVTDTQYF.